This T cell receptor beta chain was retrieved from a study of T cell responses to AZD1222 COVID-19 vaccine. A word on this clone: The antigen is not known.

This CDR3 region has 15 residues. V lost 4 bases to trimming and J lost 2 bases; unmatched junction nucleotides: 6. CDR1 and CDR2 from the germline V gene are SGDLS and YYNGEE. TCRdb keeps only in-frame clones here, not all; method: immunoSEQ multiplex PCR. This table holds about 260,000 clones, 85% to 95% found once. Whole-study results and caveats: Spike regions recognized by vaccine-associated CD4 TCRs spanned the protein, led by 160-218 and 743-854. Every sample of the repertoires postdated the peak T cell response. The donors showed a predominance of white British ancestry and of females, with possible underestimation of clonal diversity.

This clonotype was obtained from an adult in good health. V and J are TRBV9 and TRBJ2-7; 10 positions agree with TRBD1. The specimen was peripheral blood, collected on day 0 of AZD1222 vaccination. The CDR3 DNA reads TGTGCCAGCAGCCCCGGGACAGGGGCCCCCTACGAGCAGTACTTC. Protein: CASSPGTGAPYEQYF.